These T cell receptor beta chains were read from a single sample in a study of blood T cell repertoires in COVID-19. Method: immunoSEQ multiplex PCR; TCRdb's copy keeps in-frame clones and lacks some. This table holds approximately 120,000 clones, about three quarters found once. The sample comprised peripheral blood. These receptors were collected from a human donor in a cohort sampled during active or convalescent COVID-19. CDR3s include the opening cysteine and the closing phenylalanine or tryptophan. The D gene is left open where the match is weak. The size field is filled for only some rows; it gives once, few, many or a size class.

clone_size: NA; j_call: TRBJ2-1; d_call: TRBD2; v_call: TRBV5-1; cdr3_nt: TGCGCCAGCAGCTTGGGACTCGGGGGGTTTGGCAATGAGCAGTTCTTC; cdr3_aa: CASSLGLGGFGNEQFF
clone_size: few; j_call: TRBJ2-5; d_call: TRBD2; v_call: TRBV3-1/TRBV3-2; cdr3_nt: TGTGCCAGCAGCCAAGATCTGGCTAGCGGGTTACAAGAGACCCAGTACTTC; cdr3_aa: CASSQDLASGLQETQYF
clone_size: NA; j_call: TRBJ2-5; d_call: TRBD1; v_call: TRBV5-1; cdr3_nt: TGCGCCAGCACCCCAGAGGGGGCACTCCAAGAGACCCAGTACTTC; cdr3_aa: CASTPEGALQETQYF
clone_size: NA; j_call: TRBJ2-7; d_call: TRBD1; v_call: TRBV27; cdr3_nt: TGTGCCAGCAGTTTGCGGACAGGGCGAGCCTACGAGCAGTACTTC; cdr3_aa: CASSLRTGRAYEQYF
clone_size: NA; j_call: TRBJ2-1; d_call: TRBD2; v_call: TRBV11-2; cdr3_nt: TGTGCCAGCCGCGGGGTGCGGGGGGGCTCCTACAATGAGCAGTTCTTC; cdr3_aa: CASRGVRGGSYNEQFF
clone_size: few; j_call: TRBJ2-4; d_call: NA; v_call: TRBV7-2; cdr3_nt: TGTGCCAGCAGCTTAGATAGACTTAACCCGGGAAACATTCAGTACTTC; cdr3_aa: CASSLDRLNPGNIQYF
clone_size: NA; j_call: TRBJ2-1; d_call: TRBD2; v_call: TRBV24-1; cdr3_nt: TGTGCCACCAGTGCCGCGGGAGGGCCCTCCAATGAGCAGTTCTTC; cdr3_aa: CATSAAGGPSNEQFF
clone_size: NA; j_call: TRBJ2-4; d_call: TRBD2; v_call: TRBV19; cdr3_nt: TGTGCCAGTAGGACTAGCGGGAGAGGTCACATTCAGTACTTC; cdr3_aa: CASRTSGRGHIQYF
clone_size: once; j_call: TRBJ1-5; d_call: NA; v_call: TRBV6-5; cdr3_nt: TGTGCCAGCAGGCCCGGTAGCAATCAGCCCCAGCATTTT; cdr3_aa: CASRPGSNQPQHF
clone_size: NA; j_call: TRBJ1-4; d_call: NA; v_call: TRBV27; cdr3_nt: TGTGCCAGCAGTCCATGGGAGGGGAAGGCAACTAATGAAAAACTGTTTTTT; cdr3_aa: CASSPWEGKATNEKLFF
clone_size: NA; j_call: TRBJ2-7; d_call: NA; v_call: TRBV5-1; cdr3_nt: TGCGCCAGCAGCCACCGGGGAGACGAGCAGTACTTC; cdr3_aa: CASSHRGDEQYF
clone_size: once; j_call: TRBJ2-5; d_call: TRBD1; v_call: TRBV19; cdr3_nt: TGTGCCAGTAGTCCCGGGACAGGGGGCGGAGAGACCCAGTACTTC; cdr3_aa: CASSPGTGGGETQYF
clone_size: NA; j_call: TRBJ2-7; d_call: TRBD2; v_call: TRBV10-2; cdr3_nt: TGCGCCACCCAAAGCGGGGGCAACTACGAGCAGTACTTC; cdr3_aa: CATQSGGNYEQYF
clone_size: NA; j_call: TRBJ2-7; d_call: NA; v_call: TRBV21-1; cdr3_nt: TGTGCCAGCAGAAAAGGACAGGACCCTCCGGAGCAGTACTTC; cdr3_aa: CASRKGQDPPEQYF
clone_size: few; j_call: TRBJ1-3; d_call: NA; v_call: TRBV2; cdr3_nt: TGTGCCAGCAGTGAAGCAGACATCTCTGGAAACACCATATATTTT; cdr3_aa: CASSEADISGNTIYF
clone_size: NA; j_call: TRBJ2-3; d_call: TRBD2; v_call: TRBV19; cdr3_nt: TGTGCCAGTAGTATCTCTAGCGGTAGCACAGATACGCAGTATTTT; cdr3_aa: CASSISSGSTDTQYF
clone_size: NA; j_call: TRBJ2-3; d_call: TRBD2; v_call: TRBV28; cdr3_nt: TGTGCCAGCAGTTTCCTAGGCGGGAGAGGAGATACGCAGTATTTT; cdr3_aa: CASSFLGGRGDTQYF
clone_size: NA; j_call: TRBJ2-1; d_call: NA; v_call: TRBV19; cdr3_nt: TGTGCCACGGCTACGGGATATGAGCAGTTCTTC; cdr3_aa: CATATGYEQFF
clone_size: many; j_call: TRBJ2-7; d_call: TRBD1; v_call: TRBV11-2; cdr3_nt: TGTGCCAGCAGCTTAGAGACAGGGACCTACGAGCAGTACTTC; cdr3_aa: CASSLETGTYEQYF
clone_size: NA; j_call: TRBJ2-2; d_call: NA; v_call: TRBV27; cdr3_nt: TGTGCCAGCAGGGGTGGGCAGGTCCCCACCGGGGAGCTGTTTTTT; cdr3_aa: CASRGGQVPTGELFF
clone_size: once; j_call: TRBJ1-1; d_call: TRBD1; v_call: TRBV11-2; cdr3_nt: TGTGCCAGCAGCGGACAGGGACGAGGCACTGAAGCTTTCTTT; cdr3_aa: CASSGQGRGTEAFF
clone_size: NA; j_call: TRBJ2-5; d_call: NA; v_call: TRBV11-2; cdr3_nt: TGTGCCAGCAGCCCAGTGGTTATTCAAGAGACCCAGTACTTC; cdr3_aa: CASSPVVIQETQYF
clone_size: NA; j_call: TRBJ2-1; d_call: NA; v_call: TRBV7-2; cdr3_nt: TGTGCCAGCAGTATAAAGGACTGGCCCCCGAGCTCCTACAATGAGCAGTTCTTC; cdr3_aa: CASSIKDWPPSSYNEQFF
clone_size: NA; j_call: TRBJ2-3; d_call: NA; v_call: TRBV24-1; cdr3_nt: TGTGCCACCAGTGACCGCGGACAGATTAGCACAGATACGCAGTATTTT; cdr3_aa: CATSDRGQISTDTQYF
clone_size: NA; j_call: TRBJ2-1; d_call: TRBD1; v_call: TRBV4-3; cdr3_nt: TGCGCCAGCAGCCAGGGACAGCTCTCGAATGAGCAGTTCTTC; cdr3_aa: CASSQGQLSNEQFF
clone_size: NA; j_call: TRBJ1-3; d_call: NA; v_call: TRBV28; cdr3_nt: TGTGCCAGCAGACAACAGGGAGGAAACACCATATATTTT; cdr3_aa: CASRQQGGNTIYF
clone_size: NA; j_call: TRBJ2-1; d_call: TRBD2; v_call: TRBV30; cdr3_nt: TGTGCCTGGAGACGACTAGCGGGGGGTGAGCAGTTCTTC; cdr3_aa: CAWRRLAGGEQFF
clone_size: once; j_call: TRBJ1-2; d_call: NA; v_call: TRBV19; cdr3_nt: TGTGCCAGCCTCGGCCCGACAGCGCAGACCTCTTATGGCTACACCTTC; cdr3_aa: CASLGPTAQTSYGYTF
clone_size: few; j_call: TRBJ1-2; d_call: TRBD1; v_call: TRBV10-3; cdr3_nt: TGTGCCATCAGGGGGACAGGGTTCGTAGATGGCTACACCTTC; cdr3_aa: CAIRGTGFVDGYTF
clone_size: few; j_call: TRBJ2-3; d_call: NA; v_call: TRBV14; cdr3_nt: TGTGCCAGCAGCCAAGGAAGTGGTCGGACTCCGATACTGACAGATACGCAGTATTTT; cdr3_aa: CASSQGSGRTPILTDTQYF
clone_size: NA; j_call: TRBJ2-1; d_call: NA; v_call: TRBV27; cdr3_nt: TGTGCCAGCAGTCTTACGCGGGGGCTTACTGAGCAGTTCTTC; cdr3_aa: CASSLTRGLTEQFF
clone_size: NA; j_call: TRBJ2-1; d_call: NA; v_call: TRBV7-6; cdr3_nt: TGTGCCAGCAGCTTAGCCCCAGGGCGCTCCTACAATGAGCAGTTCTTC; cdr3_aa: CASSLAPGRSYNEQFF
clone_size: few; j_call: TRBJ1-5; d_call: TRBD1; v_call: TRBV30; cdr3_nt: TGTGCCTGGAGCGTACATTCCGGGACAGGGGTTCAGCCCCAGCATTTT; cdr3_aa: CAWSVHSGTGVQPQHF
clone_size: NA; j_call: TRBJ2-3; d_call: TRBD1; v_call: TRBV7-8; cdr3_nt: TGTGCCAGCAGCCCGAACCGGGACAGGGTGGGAACACATACGCAGTATTTT; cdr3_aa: CASSPNRDRVGTHTQYF
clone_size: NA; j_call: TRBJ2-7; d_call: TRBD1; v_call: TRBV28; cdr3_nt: TGTGCCACCGCGGAACAGGGGATTTCCGACTACGAGCAGTACTTC; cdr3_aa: CATAEQGISDYEQYF
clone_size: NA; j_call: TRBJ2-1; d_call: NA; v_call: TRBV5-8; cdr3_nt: TGTGCCAGCAGCTTCTGGGGGCGGATCTCCTACAATGAGCAGTTCTTC; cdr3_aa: CASSFWGRISYNEQFF
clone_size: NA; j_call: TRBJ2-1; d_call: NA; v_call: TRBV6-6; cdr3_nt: TGTGCCAGCAGTTACCCCACCCAACAACAGTTCTTC; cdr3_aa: CASSYPTQQQFF
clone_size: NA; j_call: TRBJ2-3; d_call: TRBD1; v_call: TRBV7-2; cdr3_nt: TGTGCCAGCAGCCCAGACAGGGGGCGAAATTGGGATACGCAGTATTTT; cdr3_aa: CASSPDRGRNWDTQYF
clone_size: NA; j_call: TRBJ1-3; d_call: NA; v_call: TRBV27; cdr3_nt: TGTGCCATCCCCCCACGGGGTGGAAACACCATATATTTT; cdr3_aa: CAIPPRGGNTIYF
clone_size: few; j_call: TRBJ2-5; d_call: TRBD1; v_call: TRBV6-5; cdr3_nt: TGTGCCAGCAAAATTGGACAGGGGGGGTCAGAGACCCAGTACTTC; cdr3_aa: CASKIGQGGSETQYF
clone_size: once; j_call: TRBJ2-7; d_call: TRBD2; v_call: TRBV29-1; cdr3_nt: TGCAGCGCTCGGGACTATGTTTACGAGCAGTACTTC; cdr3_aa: CSARDYVYEQYF
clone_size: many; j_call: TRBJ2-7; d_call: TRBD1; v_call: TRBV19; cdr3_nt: TGTGCCAGTAGTATCGGACAGGGGTCAGGCGAGCAGTACTTC; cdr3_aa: CASSIGQGSGEQYF
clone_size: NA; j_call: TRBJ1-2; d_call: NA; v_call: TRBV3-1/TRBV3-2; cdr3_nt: TGTGCCAGCAGCCAAGTCCAATTGCGGGGGGGTGACTATGGCTACACCTTC; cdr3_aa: CASSQVQLRGGDYGYTF
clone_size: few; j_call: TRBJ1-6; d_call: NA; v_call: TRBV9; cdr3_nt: TGTGCCAGCAGCCCTAATAATTCACCCCTCCACTTT; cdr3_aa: CASSPNNSPLHF
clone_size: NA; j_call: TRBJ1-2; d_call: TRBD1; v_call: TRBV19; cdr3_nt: TGTGCCAGTAGTATAGGGACAGGGGTCTATGGCTACACCTTC; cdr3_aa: CASSIGTGVYGYTF
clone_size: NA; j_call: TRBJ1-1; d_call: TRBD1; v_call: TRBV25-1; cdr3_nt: TGTGCCAGCAGGGGGACAGGCAACACTGAAGCTTTCTTT; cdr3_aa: CASRGTGNTEAFF
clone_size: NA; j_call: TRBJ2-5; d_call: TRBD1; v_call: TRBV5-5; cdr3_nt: TGTGCCAGCAGCTTGGTTCTAGGGACAGTAGGGACCCAGTACTTC; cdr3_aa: CASSLVLGTVGTQYF
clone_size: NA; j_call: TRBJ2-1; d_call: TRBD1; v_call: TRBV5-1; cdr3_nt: TGCGCCAGCAGCTTGGAGGCAGGGGGATTTTACAATGAGCAGTTCTTC; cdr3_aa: CASSLEAGGFYNEQFF
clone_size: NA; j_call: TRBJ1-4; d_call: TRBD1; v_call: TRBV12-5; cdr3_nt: TGTGCTAGTGGTCCCGACAGGGGGCAAGGTGAAAAACTGTTTTTT; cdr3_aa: CASGPDRGQGEKLFF
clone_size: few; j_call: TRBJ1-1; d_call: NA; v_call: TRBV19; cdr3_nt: TGTGCCAGTAGTATACAGTTGAACACTGAAGCTTTCTTT; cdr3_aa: CASSIQLNTEAFF
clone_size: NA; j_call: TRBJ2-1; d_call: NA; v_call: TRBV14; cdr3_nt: TGTGCCAGCAGCCAAGTAACGAGTCTTAGCTCCTACAATGAGCAGTTCTTC; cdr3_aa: CASSQVTSLSSYNEQFF
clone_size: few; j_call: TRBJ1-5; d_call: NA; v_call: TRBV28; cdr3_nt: TGTGCCAGCAGTGTTGGTTACAGGGCCGGGCCAGGGTCCCCGGCCCAGCATTTT; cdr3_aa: CASSVGYRAGPGSPAQHF
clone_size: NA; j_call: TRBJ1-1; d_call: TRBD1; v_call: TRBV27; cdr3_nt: TGTGCCAGCAGTGCCTGGACAGGGGGGACTGAAGCTTTCTTT; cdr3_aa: CASSAWTGGTEAFF